This T cell receptor (beta chain) was sequenced in a study of blood T cells in healthy people across ages. Whole-study context: In model experiments, template switching was able to capture about one barcoded beta molecule for every two T cells that were present. Study-wide findings and caveats: As age increased, TCR beta diversity per million T cells fell in a roughly linear fashion.

With 5 bases removed from V and 4 bases from J, the gap between germline ends came to 14 bases. This CDR3 is 14 amino acids long. CDR1 is SGHTA, CDR2 FQGNSA, per germline. Primers used in a second PCR of about 7 to 12 cycles were a sample-barcoded 5' primer and a J-beta primer mix. A template-switch adaptor that had 12 random nucleotides put a tag on each cDNA molecule. TCRdb re-derived calls from the 5' RACE reads in MiXCR, one entry per CDR3 protein. The sample includes 700,000 to 900,000 distinct CDR3 sequences, approximately 53% of them seen just once. Every sample gave at least 5 micrograms of total RNA when it was extracted. This clonotype showed up just a few times. Its antigen is as yet unknown.

The rearrangement uses TRBV7-2 and TRBJ1-2; possible D gene TRBD1, 6 bases. Sequenced sample: blood. This clonotype originated in a man at least 80 years old in good health. The CDR3 DNA reads as TGTGCCAGCAGCCTCCGGGGGGCTGGCTATGGCTACACCTTC. Amino acids: CASSLRGAGYGYTF.